The 20 T cell receptor beta chains below were found in one sample sequenced in a study of neurological immune-mediated disorders (dated by TCRdb to between 2019 and 2020). Library preparation used 5' RACE. These reads were obtained on an Illumina HiSeq 2500. TCRdb itself trimmed the public reads at Q25 with fastp, ran MiXCR and retained productive beta chains. Rows are combined by CDR3 protein, so each entry shows the most common genes and DNA. This sample lists 84,000 or so distinct CDR3 sequences; about 4.5% were detected once. Approximately 5.8% of the sample belongs to the ten largest clones. Sample time point, as interpreted from the label and publication: longitudinal time-point 3. Sequencing input: PBMCs. Receptor source: a woman in her sixties or seventies with multiple sclerosis.

This clonotype was recorded many times. This chain connects TRBV12-3 or TRBV12-4 to TRBJ1-1, with D hard to call. The CDR3 length is 11 residues. The V end lost 6 bases, the J end lost 9 bases, and 11 bases lay between the germline ends. Here the CDR3 reads CASSPRRQAFF. CDR3 DNA sequence: TGTGCCAGCAGCCCCCGGAGGCAAGCTTTCTTT.

This clonotype was seen ten or more times. V usage is TRBV6-5 and J usage is TRBJ2-6; D may match TRBD1 or TRBD2 (6 bases each). Germline V gives CDR1 MNHEY, CDR2 SVGAGI. Deletions cut 6 bases from V and 2 bases from J, with 11 bases between. This CDR3 is built from 15 residues. CDR3 DNA sequence: TGTGCCAGCAGGGAAAGGGGGGCTGGGGCCAACGTCCTGACTTTC. Translation: CASRERGAGANVLTF.

This clonotype appeared many times. The gene calls are TRBV27 and TRBJ1-1, with D unclear. Germline CDR1 and CDR2: MNHEY and SMNVEV (reference sequence). Trimming took 3 bases from V and 0 from J, leaving 11 bases between them. CDR3 length: 15 residues. DNA of the CDR3: TGTGCCAGCAGTTTTGGGCGTTCGGTGAACACTGAAGCTTTCTTT. Its protein is CASSFGRSVNTEAFF.

Ten or more counts support this clonotype. The chain carries TRBV10-3 and TRBJ1-6, with a tentative D call TRBD1 (6 bases). Germline V gene sequence: CDR1 ENHRY, CDR2 SYGVKD. Trimming took off 3 bases at V and 7 bases at J, with 16 bases between the two ends. This CDR3 is 16 amino acids long. The DNA for the CDR3 is TGTGCCATCAGTGACCAACAGGGAACGGGGAATTCACCCCTCCACTTT. As protein: CAISDQQGTGNSPLHF.

The J gene is TRBJ2-7, the V gene TRBV5-1; 11 bases agree with TRBD2. With 7 bases clipped from V and 7 bases from J, the junction kept 7 bases outside the gene matches. CDR3 length equals 13 residues. Germline V gives CDR1 SGHRS, CDR2 YFSETQ. CDR3 region: CASGTSGSREQYF. DNA of the CDR3: TGCGCCAGCGGGACTAGCGGTTCTAGGGAGCAGTACTTC.

On this clonotype: Being one base from a much bigger clone, this may be a read error. This chain uses TRBV7-2 with TRBJ2-3; tentatively, D is TRBD2 (6 bases). Germline CDR1 and CDR2: SGHTA and FQGNSA. The CDR3 consists of 15 residues. DNA of the CDR3: TGTGCCAGCACCATCGGAGGGGCGGTCGTAGATACGCTGTATTTT. Translation: CASTIGGAVVDTLYF.

This clonotype was observed a handful of times. The chain recombines TRBV6-6 with TRBJ1-4; possibly TRBD1 for D (6 bases). The V and J ends lost 7 bases and 0 bases respectively, with 12 bases between them. Germline V gives CDR1 MNHNY, CDR2 SVGAGI (reference sequence). This CDR3 has 15 residues. As DNA, the CDR3 is TGTGCCAGCACAGACGCAGGGGCAACTAATGAAAAACTGTTTTTT. Residues: CASTDAGATNEKLFF.

The table lists this clonotype with many counts. The V call is TRBV5-1, the J call TRBJ2-4, with no clear D. V was trimmed by 0 bases and J by 0 bases, leaving 4 bases between them. This CDR3 region has 14 residues. CDR1 and CDR2 from the germline V gene are SGHRS and YFSETQ. In nucleotides, the CDR3 is TGCGCCAGCAGCTTGGGACTAGCCAAAAACATTCAGTACTTC. It specifies CASSLGLAKNIQYF.

This chain joins TRBV11-3 and TRBJ2-7; 12 bases are a match to TRBD2. Per the germline V gene, CDR1 is SGHNT and CDR2 is YENEEA. V lost 3 bases and J lost 0; bases outside the gene matches: 9. The CDR3 is 18 residues long. Here the CDR3 reads CASSFYGLAGTRSYEQYF. CDR3 DNA sequence: TGTGCCAGCAGCTTTTATGGACTAGCGGGGACCCGCTCCTACGAGCAGTACTTC.

This clonotype was counted ten times or more. V gene TRBV5-1 combines with J gene TRBJ2-5, with 7 positions matching TRBD1. There are 14 residues in the CDR3. The J segment lost 1 base and the V segment lost 6 bases, leaving 6 bases of the junction unmatched. Germline-derived CDR1 and CDR2 are SGHRS and YFSETQ. The CDR3: CASKPGTAQETQYF. The CDR3 DNA follows: TGCGCCAGCAAGCCTGGGACAGCCCAAGAGACCCAGTACTTC.

In this sample, this clonotype turned up many times. The V call is TRBV20-1, the J call TRBJ1-5; no reliable D call. The germline CDR1 and CDR2 sequences are DFQATT and SNEGSKA (reference sequence). The CDR3 is 16 amino acids. Trimming shortened V by 2 bases and J by 0 bases, and 14 bases separated the two germline ends. Here the CDR3 DNA reads TGCAGTGCTAGAAAACCGGGTACGGGTAGCAATCAGCCCCAGCATTTT. Translated, it gives CSARKPGTGSNQPQHF.

In this sample, this clonotype turned up many times. The chain carries TRBV5-1 and TRBJ2-2, with a possible D match to TRBD1 (5 bases). The V and J ends lost 1 base and 7 bases respectively, with 17 bases between them. CDR1 SGHRS and CDR2 YFSETQ come from the germline V gene. The CDR3 has 16 amino acids. CDR3 amino acids: CASSLKWERQNGELFF. In DNA, the CDR3 is TGCGCCAGCAGCTTGAAGTGGGAAAGACAGAACGGGGAGCTGTTTTTT.

This clonotype was seen at least ten times. This chain connects TRBV20-1 to TRBJ2-3, with a tentative D call TRBD2 (6 bases). Germline V gene data show CDR1 as DFQATT and CDR2 as SNEGSKA (reference sequence). V was clipped by 6 bases and J by 3 bases, with 16 bases between them. The length of the CDR3 is 14 residues. CDR3: CSADAGMGTDTQYF. The CDR3 DNA is TGCAGTGCCGACGCGGGGATGGGGACAGATACGCAGTATTTT.

This clonotype was counted at least ten times. The chain is built from TRBV12-3 or TRBV12-4 and TRBJ2-7; 8 bases align to TRBD1. The J segment lost 6 bases and the V segment lost 6 bases, leaving 10 bases of the junction unmatched. This CDR3 contains 14 residues. CDR3 nucleotide sequence: TGTGCCAGCAGACCAGGGGGCGACACAGGCGAGCAGTACTTC. Its protein is CASRPGGDTGEQYF.

At least ten counts were recorded for this clonotype. The chain couples TRBV25-1 to TRBJ1-4; weak D call: TRBD1 (5 bases). The CDR3 is made up of 15 amino acids. In germline, CDR1 is MGHDK, CDR2 SYGVNS. V gave up 4 bases and J gave up 3 bases, with 12 bases separating them. CDR3 DNA sequence: TGTGCCAGCAGTGCGACGCAGGGTTCTAATGAAAAACTGTTTTTT. Its protein product is CASSATQGSNEKLFF.

About this clonotype: With a much larger clone just one base away, this may be a read error. The chain employs TRBV7-3 and TRBJ1-1, with D possibly matching TRBD1 (5 bases). Trimming removed 3 bases at V and 1 base at J, with 6 bases between. The CDR3 has 13 residues. Germline V gene sequence: CDR1 SGHTA, CDR2 FQGTGA. In DNA, the CDR3 is TGTGCCAGCAGCTTCCAGGGGAACACTGAAGCTTTCTTT. Translated, it gives CASSFQGNTEAFF.

In its sample, this clonotype was seen many times. The genes are TRBV20-1 and TRBJ2-3; 11 bases align to TRBD2. The CDR3 has 15 amino acids. After removal of 6 bases from V and 2 bases from J, the junction contained 7 bases not matched to a gene. Germline V gene sequence: CDR1 DFQATT, CDR2 SNEGSKA (reference sequence). CDR3 sequence (DNA): TGCAGTGCACAAAAACTAGCGGGGGACACAGATACGCAGTATTTT. This codes for CSAQKLAGDTDTQYF.

This clonotype was counted many times. J is TRBJ2-2 and V is TRBV3-1; 14 bases align to TRBD2. CDR1 is LGHDT, CDR2 YNNKEL, per germline (reference sequence). Trimming cost V 1 base and J 5 bases; bases outside gene matches: 3. The CDR3 length is 17 residues. CDR3 sequence reads: CASSQGGLAGGTGELFF. Here the CDR3 DNA reads TGTGCCAGCAGCCAAGGAGGACTAGCGGGGGGTACCGGGGAGCTGTTTTTT. The full variable domain, rest sourced from reference TRBV3-1 and TRBJ2-2, is DTAVSQTPKYLVTQMGNDKSIKCEQNLGHDTMYWYKQDSKKFLKIMFSYNNKELIINETVPNRFSPKSPDKAHLNLHINSLELGDSAVYFCASSQGGLAGGTGELFFGEGSRLTVL.

Many counts were recorded for this clonotype. The chain couples TRBV10-3 to TRBJ1-2; D is unclear. CDR3 length equals 16 residues. Germline loops: CDR1 ENHRY, CDR2 SYGVKD. The V end was cut by 3 bases, the J end by 3 bases, with 17 bases between. CDR3 residues: CAISDPAARMDYGYTF. The CDR3 DNA follows: TGTGCCATCAGTGACCCGGCGGCCAGGATGGACTATGGCTACACCTTC.

This clonotype showed up many times. The rearrangement links TRBV11-2 to TRBJ2-5; perhaps TRBD1 as D (6 bases). The germline V gene has CDR1 SGHAT and CDR2 FQNNGV. This CDR3 has 14 amino acids. The V end lost 0 bases, the J end lost 4 bases, and 9 bases lay between the germline ends. This CDR3 reads CASSLDRGGETQYF. In DNA, the CDR3 is TGTGCCAGCAGCTTAGACAGGGGCGGAGAGACCCAGTACTTC.